This passage covers 13 T cell receptor beta chains from one sample sequenced in a study of response to subunit inactivated influenza vaccine. TCRdb analysed the RT-PCR reads with MiXCR anew, one entry per CDR3 protein. The data show about 570,000 distinct CDR3 sequences, approximately 10% seen once. These data also formed part of another study, on T cells expressing NK-cell markers. This second study says: Libraries used 5'RACE template switching adding universal primer site and UMIs.

This specimen consisted of PBMCs from blood, obtained on the day of vaccination. The receptor set was obtained from a man over 45 who received an inactivated influenza vaccine.

This clonotype was seen only a few times. The rearrangement uses TRBV4-3 and TRBJ2-3; D is possibly TRBD2 (6 bases). Trimming removed 0 bases from V and 5 bases from J, with 12 bases in between. Germline lookup yields CDR1 LGHNA and CDR2 YSLEER. This CDR3 is built from 15 residues. The CDR3 region has the DNA TGCGCCAGCAGCCAAGATCAAGGGGAGGTAGATACGCAGTATTTT. Translated: CASSQDQGEVDTQYF.

The chain carries TRBV4-3 and TRBJ1-4, with D perhaps TRBD1 (5 bases). The CDR3 covers 15 residues. Germline assignment: CDR1 LGHNA and CDR2 YSLEER. With 0 bases removed from V and 5 bases from J, the gap between germline ends came to 10 bases. CDR3 DNA sequence: TGCGCCAGCAGCCAAGATCTCAGGGCGAATGAAAAACTGTTTTTT. Amino acid sequence: CASSQDLRANEKLFF.

The chain carries TRBV15 and TRBJ2-7, with D maybe TRBD2 (5 bases). CDR1 LNHNV and CDR2 YYDKDF come from the germline V gene (reference sequence). The CDR3 is 14 residues long. V dropped 5 bases and J dropped 0 bases, with 11 bases sitting between them. This chain's CDR3 is CATSGSGNSYEQYF. For the CDR3, the DNA is TGTGCCACCAGCGGCTCGGGGAACTCCTACGAGCAGTACTTC.

This chain connects TRBV11-2 to TRBJ2-7; D possibly corresponds to TRBD2 (6 bases). This CDR3 has 13 amino acids. The V gene lost 1 base and the J gene lost 7 bases, with 11 bases spanning the gap. CDR1 SGHAT and CDR2 FQNNGV come from the germline V gene. The DNA of the CDR3 is TGTGCCAGCAGCTTAGGGGCTGCGGGAGAGCAGTACTTC. Translating it yields CASSLGAAGEQYF.

This clonotype was seen more than once but under ten times. The genes are TRBV3-1 and TRBJ1-5; the match to TRBD1 covers 11 bases. With V trimmed by 4 bases and J by 8 bases, 7 bases remained unmatched. The CDR3 has 15 residues. Per germline, CDR1 LGHDT and CDR2 YNNKEL (reference sequence). CDR3 sequence (DNA): TGTGCCAGCAGCCCCCTGGGACAGGGGGTGAAGCCCCAGCATTTT. As protein: CASSPLGQGVKPQHF.

V usage is TRBV5-6 and J usage is TRBJ2-1, with 9 bases matching TRBD1. This CDR3 region has 17 residues. V was clipped by 3 bases and J by 3 bases; unmatched bases: 10. CDR1 and CDR2 from the germline V gene are SGHDT and YYEEEE. The chain's CDR3 is CASSYGQGPLLYNEQFF. The CDR3 DNA reads as TGTGCCAGCAGCTACGGACAGGGGCCCCTCCTCTACAATGAGCAGTTCTTC.

V is TRBV6-5 and J is TRBJ1-1, with unresolved D. V was pared by 0 bases and J by 8 bases, with 13 bases between. Germline loops: CDR1 MNHEY, CDR2 SVGAGI. The CDR3 runs to 14 residues. The CDR3 sequence: CASSYSAGVWEAFF. The DNA for the CDR3 is TGTGCCAGCAGTTACTCAGCAGGAGTGTGGGAAGCTTTCTTT.

This clonotype was observed a few times. The CDR3 sequence: CASSRGTDTEAFF. The CDR3 coding sequence is TGTGCCAGCAGCCGCGGGACAGACACTGAAGCTTTCTTT. The rearrangement uses TRBV7-9 and TRBJ1-1; 7 bases align to TRBD1. V gave up 5 bases and J gave up 3 bases; unmatched junction bases: 3. CDR3 length: 13 amino acids. CDR1 is SEHNR, CDR2 FQNEAQ, per germline (reference sequence).

This chain uses TRBV7-2 with TRBJ2-6; TRBD1 is a possible D gene (6 bases). V lost 5 bases and J lost 4, with 12 bases in between. The germline gives CDR1 SGHTA, CDR2 FQGNSA. The CDR3 sequence is 15 residues long. CDR3: CASSNTGSGANVLTF. The CDR3 nucleotides read TGTGCCAGCAGCAACACAGGGTCGGGGGCCAACGTCCTGACTTTC.

This clonotype came up a few times. The V gene is TRBV24-1, the J gene TRBJ2-3; TRBD2 matches 8 bases. The V segment lost 3 bases and the J segment 6 bases; nucleotides outside the gene matches: 16. Germline CDR1 and CDR2: KGHDR and SFDVKD. The CDR3 has 18 residues. The CDR3 DNA is TGTGCCACCAGTGATCCCCAGAAGGAGTCGGGGGGGCTGGATACGCAGTATTTT. This codes for CATSDPQKESGGLDTQYF.

This clonotype was counted at least ten times. The V call is TRBV15, the J call TRBJ2-3; possibly TRBD1 for D (5 bases). This CDR3 comprises 13 residues. V lost 6 bases and J 2 bases, leaving 9 bases between the germline ends. CDR1 is LNHNV and CDR2 is YYDKDF in the germline V gene (reference sequence). The CDR3 spells CATRETATDTQYF. The CDR3 coding sequence is TGTGCCACCAGGGAGACAGCCACAGATACGCAGTATTTT. Full variable domain (missing parts from reference TRBV15 and TRBJ2-3): DAMVIQNPRYQVTQFGKPVTLSCSQTLNHNVMYWYQQKSSQAPKLLFHYYDKDFNNEADTPDNFQSRRPNTSFCFLDIRSPGLGDTAMYLCATRETATDTQYFGPGTRLTVL.

V usage is TRBV18 and J usage is TRBJ2-1, with 7 bases matching TRBD1. Germline V gene lookup returns CDR1 KGHSH and CDR2 LQKENI. Germline trimming cut 6 bases from V and 4 bases from J; bases unmatched to any gene: 9. This CDR3 is built from 15 residues. CDR3 bases: TGTGCCAGCTCCCCCCTTGAGGGGGCATACAATGAGCAGTTCTTC. Protein product: CASSPLEGAYNEQFF.

The chain employs TRBV7-9 and TRBJ2-3, with TRBD1 matching 12 bases. Germline V gene sequence: CDR1 SEHNR, CDR2 FQNEAQ (reference sequence). CDR3 size: 15 residues. With V trimmed by 6 bases and J by 5 bases, 6 bases remained unmatched. CDR3 nucleotides: TGTGCCAGCAGGAGGGACAGGGGGCGTCAAGATACGCAGTATTTT. It is translated as CASRRDRGRQDTQYF. Full variable domain (rest looked up from reference TRBV7-9 and TRBJ2-3): DTGVSQNPRHKITKRGQNVTFRCDPISEHNRLYWYRQTLGQGPEFLTYFQNEAQLEKSRLLSDRFSAERPKGSFSTLEIQRTEQGDSAMYLCASRRDRGRQDTQYFGPGTRLTVL.